This TCR beta chain originates from a study of T cells and copy number aberrations in small-cell lung cancer. Study outcomes and limitations: Most clones, roughly 79.9-98%, were restricted to a single tumor region.

The table came from immunoSEQ multiplex PCR; TCRdb's copy has only in-frame clones and leaves some out. The data show over 6,000 clones, roughly four fifths seen once. By share, this clone ranks as medium-sized. Its matching antigen is unknown. V was shortened by 5 bases and J by 9 bases, with 14 bases between the two germline ends. The germline CDR1 and CDR2 sequences are LNHNV and YYDKDF (reference sequence). The CDR3 runs 13 residues. The rearrangement joins TRBV15 to TRBJ2-1; tentatively, D is TRBD2 (6 bases). This sequence was found in a man in his fifties with small cell lung cancer. The specimen sequenced was tumor tissue. The chain's CDR3 is CATSRSGGIEQFF. As DNA, the CDR3 is TGTGCCACCAGCCGATCCGGCGGGATTGAGCAGTTCTTC.